This T cell receptor beta chain was found in a study of T cells expressing NK-cell markers. Study background: Source material for TCR beta repertoires consisted of sorted CD3+CD56+NKG2C+, CD3+CD56+NKG2C- and CD3+CD56-NKG2C+ T cells. Most of the eight sequenced donors were HCMV-seropositive; one was seronegative. Study observations and caveats: The dominant NKG2C+ clonotypes represented roughly 1.0-7.5% of CD8+ T cells in more than five donors.

Germline CDR1 MNHEY, CDR2 SVGAGI. This CDR3 is 15 amino acids long. With respect to this clonotype: Its cognate antigen is unknown.

TCRdb re-called the 5' RACE reads; every CDR3 protein appears as one record, without DNA. The repertoire table contains just under 150,000 distinct CDR3 sequences. Sequenced: blood T cells: a sorted CD56 or NKG2C T cell subset, CD4+ or CD8+ T cells, or bulk PBMC T cells (not recorded which). The V call is TRBV6-5, the J call TRBJ2-7; TCRdb proposes TRBD1, but this gene call is untestable without DNA. The receptor's source is a man aged 18 to 29 in good health. The CDR3 protein is CASSVWDRDSYEQYF.